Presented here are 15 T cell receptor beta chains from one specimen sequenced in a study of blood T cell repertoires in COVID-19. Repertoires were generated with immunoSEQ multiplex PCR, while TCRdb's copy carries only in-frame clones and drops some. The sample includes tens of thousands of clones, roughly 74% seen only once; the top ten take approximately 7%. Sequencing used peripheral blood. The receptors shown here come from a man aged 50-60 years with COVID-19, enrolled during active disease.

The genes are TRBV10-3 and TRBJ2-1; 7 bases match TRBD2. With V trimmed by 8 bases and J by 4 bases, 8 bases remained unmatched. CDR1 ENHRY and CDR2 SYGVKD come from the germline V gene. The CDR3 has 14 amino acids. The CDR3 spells CAIGERGIYNEQFF. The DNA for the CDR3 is TGTGCCATCGGGGAGCGGGGAATATACAATGAGCAGTTCTTC.

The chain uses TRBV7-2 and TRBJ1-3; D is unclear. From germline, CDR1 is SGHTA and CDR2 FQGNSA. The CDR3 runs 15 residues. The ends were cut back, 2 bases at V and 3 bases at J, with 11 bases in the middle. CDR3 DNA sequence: TGTGCCAGCAGCTTAAGGAGTTTTGGTGGAAACACCATATATTTT. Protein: CASSLRSFGGNTIYF.

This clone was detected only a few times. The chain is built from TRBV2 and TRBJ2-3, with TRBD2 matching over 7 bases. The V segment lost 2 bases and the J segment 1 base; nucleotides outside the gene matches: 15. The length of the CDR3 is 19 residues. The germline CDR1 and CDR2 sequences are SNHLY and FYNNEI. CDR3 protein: CASSESGGGSIFGTDTQYF. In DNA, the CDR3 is TGTGCCAGCAGTGAATCGGGCGGCGGGAGTATATTTGGCACAGATACGCAGTATTTT.

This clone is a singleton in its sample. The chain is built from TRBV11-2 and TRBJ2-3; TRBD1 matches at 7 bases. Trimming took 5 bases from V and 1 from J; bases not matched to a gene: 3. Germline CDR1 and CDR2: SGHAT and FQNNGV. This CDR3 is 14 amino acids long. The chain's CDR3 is CASSRDSRTDTQYF. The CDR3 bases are TGTGCCAGCAGCCGGGACAGCCGCACAGATACGCAGTATTTT.

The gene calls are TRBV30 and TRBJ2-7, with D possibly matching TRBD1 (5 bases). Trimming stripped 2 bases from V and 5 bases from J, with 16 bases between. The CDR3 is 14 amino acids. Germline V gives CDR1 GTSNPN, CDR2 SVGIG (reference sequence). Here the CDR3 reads CAWSPDIPTHEQYF. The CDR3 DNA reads TGTGCCTGGAGTCCGGACATCCCGACCCACGAGCAGTACTTC. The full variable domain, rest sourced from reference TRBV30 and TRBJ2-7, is SQTIHQWPATLVQPVGSPLSLECTVEGTSNPNLYWYRQAAGRGLQLLFYSVGIGQISSEVPQNLSASRPQDRQFILSSKKLLLSDSGFYLCAWSPDIPTHEQYFGPGTRLTVT.

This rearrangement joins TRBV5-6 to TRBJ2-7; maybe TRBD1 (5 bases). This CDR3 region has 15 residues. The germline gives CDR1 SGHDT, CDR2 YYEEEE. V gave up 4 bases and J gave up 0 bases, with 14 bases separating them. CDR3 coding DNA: TGTGCCAGCAGCGGTTTTAGAGACAGCTCCTACGAGCAGTACTTC. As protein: CASSGFRDSSYEQYF.

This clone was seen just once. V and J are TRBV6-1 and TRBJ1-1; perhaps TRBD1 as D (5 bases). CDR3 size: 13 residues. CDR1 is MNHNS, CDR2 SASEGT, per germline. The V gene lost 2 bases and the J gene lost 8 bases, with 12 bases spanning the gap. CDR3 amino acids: CASSELGRGEAFF. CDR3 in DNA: TGTGCCAGCAGTGAATTAGGACGGGGGGAAGCTTTCTTT.

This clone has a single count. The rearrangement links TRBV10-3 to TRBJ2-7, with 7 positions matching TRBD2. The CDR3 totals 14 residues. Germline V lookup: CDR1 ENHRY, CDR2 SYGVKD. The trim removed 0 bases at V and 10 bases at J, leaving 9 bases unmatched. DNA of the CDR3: TGTGCCATCAGTGAGTCGGGGGGGAGAACGGGACAGTACTTC. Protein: CAISESGGRTGQYF.

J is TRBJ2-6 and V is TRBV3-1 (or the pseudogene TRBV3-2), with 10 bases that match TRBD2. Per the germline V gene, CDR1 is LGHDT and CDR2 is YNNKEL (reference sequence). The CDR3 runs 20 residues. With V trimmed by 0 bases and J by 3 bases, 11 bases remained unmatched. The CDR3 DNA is TGTGCCAGCAGCCAAGACCCCCTAGCGGGGGACATCTATGGGGCCAACGTCCTGACTTTC. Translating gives CASSQDPLAGDIYGANVLTF.

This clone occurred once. CDR3 DNA: TGTGCCAGCAGTTCCGGACAGGTCTCCTACAATGAGCAGTTCTTC. Its protein is CASSSGQVSYNEQFF. This chain connects TRBV28 to TRBJ2-1; 7 bases fit TRBD1. Germline assignment: CDR1 MDHEN and CDR2 SYDVKM. CDR3 length equals 15 residues. The ends lost 4 bases at V and 0 bases at J; junction bases unmatched: 3.

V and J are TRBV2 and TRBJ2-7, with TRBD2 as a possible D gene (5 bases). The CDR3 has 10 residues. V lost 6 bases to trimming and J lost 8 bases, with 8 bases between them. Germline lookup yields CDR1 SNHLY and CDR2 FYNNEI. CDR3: CASRRVQQYF. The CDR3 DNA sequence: TGTGCCAGCAGGCGGGTCCAGCAGTACTTC.

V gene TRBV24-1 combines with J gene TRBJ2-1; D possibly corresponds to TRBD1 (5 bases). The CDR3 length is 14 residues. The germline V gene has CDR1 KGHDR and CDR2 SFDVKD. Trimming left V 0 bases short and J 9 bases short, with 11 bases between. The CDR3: CATSDLGFQGEQFF. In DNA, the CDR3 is TGTGCCACCAGTGATTTGGGGTTTCAGGGTGAGCAGTTCTTC.

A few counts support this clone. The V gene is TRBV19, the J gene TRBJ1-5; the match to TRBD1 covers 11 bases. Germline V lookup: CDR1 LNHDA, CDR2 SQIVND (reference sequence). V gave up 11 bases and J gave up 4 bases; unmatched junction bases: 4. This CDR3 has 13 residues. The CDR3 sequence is CAGGTGGNQPQHF. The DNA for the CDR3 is TGTGCCGGAGGGACAGGGGGGAATCAGCCCCAGCATTTT.

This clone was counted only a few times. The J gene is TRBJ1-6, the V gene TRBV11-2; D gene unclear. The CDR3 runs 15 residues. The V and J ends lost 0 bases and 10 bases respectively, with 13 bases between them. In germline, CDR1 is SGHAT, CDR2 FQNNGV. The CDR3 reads CASSLESGIVSPLHF. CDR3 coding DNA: TGTGCCAGCAGCTTAGAATCAGGCATCGTCTCACCCCTCCACTTT.

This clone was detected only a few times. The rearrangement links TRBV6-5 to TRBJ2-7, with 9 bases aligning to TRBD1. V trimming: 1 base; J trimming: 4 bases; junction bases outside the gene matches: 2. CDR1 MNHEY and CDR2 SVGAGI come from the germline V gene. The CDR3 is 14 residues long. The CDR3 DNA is TGTGCCAGCAGTTACTTGGACAGGGGTTACGAGCAGTACTTC. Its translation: CASSYLDRGYEQYF.